This T cell receptor beta chain was observed in a study of patients and donors after allogeneic stem cell transplantation. MiXCR, applied by TCRdb to the RT-PCR reads, yields one record per CDR3 protein. Of approximately 90,000 distinct CDR3 sequences listed, roughly 5.1% were seen once; the top ten hold around 3%. At least ten counts were recorded for this clonotype. The CDR3 loop spans 14 amino acids. Between the trimmed V and J ends, which lost 3 bases and 3 bases, there was a span of 8 bases. This sequence originates from a human donor who was either an allogeneic HSCT recipient or a stem cell or donor lymphocyte infusion donor (not recorded which). It is not recorded whose cells these are; they may come from a transplant donor. Sequences were obtained from blood, either unsorted or a sorted T cell fraction (not recorded which). This chain joins TRBV12-3 or TRBV12-4 and TRBJ1-4; D is unclear. In DNA form, the CDR3 reads TGTGCCAGCAGTTTTCCCGGGGCTAATGAAAAACTGTTTTTT. Translating it yields CASSFPGANEKLFF.